Reported below is one T cell receptor (beta chain). Germline lookup yields CDR1 LGHDT and CDR2 YNNKEL (reference sequence). The V end was cut by 0 bases, the J end by 2 bases, with 5 bases between. CDR3 length: 14 amino acids. These data originate in a study of blood T cell repertoires in COVID-19. Looking at the study overall: The United States, Italy and Spain were the sources of the acute and convalescent COVID-19 samples. T cells, B-cell-depleted T cells, or PBMCs provided the cDNA or gDNA that served as material.

Per the authors' pipeline: Amplification with reference gene primers provided the estimates of nucleated cell counts. The assay was immunoSEQ multiplex PCR, and TCRdb's table has in-frame clones only and misses some. D and trimming come from the DNA, and the V and J calls and clone size come from that table. The sample lists some 86,000 clones; around four fifths were seen once. The specimen was peripheral blood. V usage is TRBV3-1 (or the pseudogene TRBV3-2) and J usage is TRBJ1-5; D is unclear. The sequence was obtained from a woman aged 80 or over with active or convalescent COVID-19. The CDR3 DNA follows: TGTGCCAGCAGCCAAGATTCTGGCAATCAGCCCCAGCATTTT. Its protein is CASSQDSGNQPQHF.